Detailed here is one T cell receptor (beta chain). Antigen unknown. Additional DNA sequences in this sample encode the identical CDR3. The germline CDR1 and CDR2 sequences are SGHRS and YFSETQ. The CDR3 contains 14 residues. V lost 0 bases and J lost 1, with 7 bases in between. The entry originates in a study of cytomegalovirus exposure and HLA in healthy donors. Regarding the study as a whole: CMV antigen specificity was confirmed in vitro for a few CMV-associated chains. Cytomegalovirus association was listed for approximately 150 TCR beta chains.

Data came from immunoSEQ multiplex PCR; TCRdb stores just in-frame clones and leaves some out. The data hold 100,000 to 150,000 clones, with under 90% observed a single time. This receptor was identified in a woman aged 18 to 35 in good health and CMV-seronegative. The material sequenced was PBMCs. The chain joins TRBV5-1 to TRBJ1-1, with no clear D. Written as DNA, the CDR3 is TGCGCCAGCAGCTTGGCACAAACGAACACTGAAGCTTTCTTT. Its protein is CASSLAQTNTEAFF.